Listed below are T cell receptor beta chains from one sample, sequenced in a study of blood T cell repertoires in COVID-19. The protocol was immunoSEQ multiplex PCR, while the TCRdb copy is restricted to in-frame clones and leaves out a portion. The table records some 200,000 clones, over 75% of them present only once. Sequencing input: peripheral blood. The receptors come from a woman in her 70s with acute or convalescent COVID-19. Both conserved end residues are part of each CDR3. A D gene is named only where the DNA matches it firmly. The size field is filled for only some rows; it gives once, few, many or a size class.

V,size,J,D,DNA,CDR3
TRBV4-1,.,TRBJ2-7,.,TGCGCCAGCAGCCAAGGGATATTCGGGGGGCAGTACTTC,CASSQGIFGGQYF
TRBV25-1,.,TRBJ2-1,TRBD2,TGTGCCAGCAGTGGGCTAGCGGTCTCCTACAATGAGCAGTTCTTC,CASSGLAVSYNEQFF
TRBV19,few,TRBJ2-1,.,TGTGCCAGTAGACAGGTGAATGAGCAGTTCTTC,CASRQVNEQFF
TRBV28,once,TRBJ1-5,.,TGTGCCAGCAGTTCCGGACATCGCAATCAGCCCCAGCATTTT,CASSSGHRNQPQHF
TRBV6-6,.,TRBJ1-5,.,TGTGCCAGCAGTTACTCTGGGGAGGTGCCCCAGCATTTT,CASSYSGEVPQHF
TRBV29-1,.,TRBJ1-3,.,TGCAGCGTGTACGGAGACTCTGGAAACACCATATATTTT,CSVYGDSGNTIYF
TRBV27,once,TRBJ2-7,TRBD1,TGTGCCAGCACCCGGCCAGGGGGCTCGGGAGAGCAGTACTTC,CASTRPGGSGEQYF
TRBV10-3,once,TRBJ2-1,.,TGTGCCAGCGGAACGGATCAGCTAAGCCTCAATGAGCAGTTCTTC,CASGTDQLSLNEQFF
TRBV18,.,TRBJ1-2,.,TGTGCCAGCTCACCGGACAGCTACTATGGCTACACCTTC,CASSPDSYYGYTF
TRBV2,.,TRBJ1-2,.,TGTGCCAGCAGTGAAGGGCAGGGTCGAAACTATGGCTACACCTTC,CASSEGQGRNYGYTF
TRBV4-2,.,TRBJ2-7,TRBD2,TGTGCCAGCAGCCAAGGGCTAGCGGGAGGTTACGAGCAGTACTTC,CASSQGLAGGYEQYF
TRBV7-6,.,TRBJ2-2,.,TGTGCCAGCAGCTTTATGGCCCTGGAGGTATCAGGCGGGGAGCTGTTTTTT,CASSFMALEVSGGELFF
TRBV5-1,.,TRBJ2-7,TRBD1,TGCGCCAGCAGCTTGGGGACAGGGGGATACGAGCAGTACTTC,CASSLGTGGYEQYF
TRBV5-1,.,TRBJ2-3,TRBD1,TGCGCCAGCAGCCAGGACAGGGCGTCGCTGGATACGCAGTATTTT,CASSQDRASLDTQYF
TRBV29-1,.,TRBJ2-7,.,TGCAGCGCCGGAGAGGGTGGAGACGAGCAGTACTTC,CSAGEGGDEQYF
TRBV24-1,.,TRBJ2-1,TRBD2,TGTGCCACCAGTGACTCTAGCGGGCATGGCTACAATGAGCAGTTCTTC,CATSDSSGHGYNEQFF
TRBV2,.,TRBJ2-7,TRBD2,TGTGCCACAACTAGCGGGGCCTACGAGCAGTACTTC,CATTSGAYEQYF
TRBV6-1,.,TRBJ1-2,TRBD1,TGTGCCAGTAGTGAATTACTGGGGACAGCGATCGGCTACACCTTC,CASSELLGTAIGYTF
TRBV2,.,TRBJ2-7,TRBD1,TGTGCCAGCAGTGTAGTCACAGGGGGCAACGAGCAGTACTTC,CASSVVTGGNEQYF
TRBV24-1,.,TRBJ2-5,.,TGTGCCACCAGTGATCAGCGGAGGTACCAAGAGACCCAGTACTTC,CATSDQRRYQETQYF
TRBV15,.,TRBJ2-7,.,TGTGCCACCAGCAGAGATCGGTCTAGCGTTTACGAGCAGTACTTC,CATSRDRSSVYEQYF
TRBV5-1,.,TRBJ1-1,TRBD1,TGCGCCAAACCTCCAGGGGGCACTGAAGCTTTCTTT,CAKPPGGTEAFF
TRBV19,.,TRBJ1-2,.,TGTGCCAGTAGTATTTCGGGGGTAGACTATGGCTACACCTTC,CASSISGVDYGYTF
TRBV6-1,once,TRBJ2-3,.,TGTGCCAGCAGTGACGTCGGGCGGGGCACAGATACGCAGTATTTT,CASSDVGRGTDTQYF
TRBV5-1,.,TRBJ2-1,TRBD2,TGCGCCAGCTGTTTGGGAGCGGGAGGTAATAATGAGCAGTTCTTC,CASCLGAGGNNEQFF
TRBV2,.,TRBJ1-4,.,TGTGCCAGCAGTGCCAGGGGCCGGGTGACAGTAGAAAAACTGTTTTTT,CASSARGRVTVEKLFF
TRBV30,.,TRBJ1-1,.,TGTGCCTGGAGCAAAGGGACTAACACTGAAGCTTTCTTT,CAWSKGTNTEAFF
TRBV3-1/TRBV3-2,once,TRBJ2-7,.,TGTGCCAGCAGCCCGGGACTGGTATCCTACGAGCAGTACTTC,CASSPGLVSYEQYF
TRBV5-1,once,TRBJ1-1,.,TGCGCCAGCAGCTTGGACGGGGGAGTGGAAGCTTTCTTT,CASSLDGGVEAFF
TRBV29-1,.,TRBJ2-3,.,TGCAGCGTTGACTCGCCAGGCACAGATACGCAGTATTTT,CSVDSPGTDTQYF
TRBV27,.,TRBJ2-3,TRBD2,TGTGCCAGCTCTAGCGGGAGGGGCACAGATACGCAGTATTTT,CASSSGRGTDTQYF
TRBV18,.,TRBJ1-4,TRBD1,TGTGCCAGCTCGCCGAGGGACAGGGGGCGCGAAAAACTGTTTTTT,CASSPRDRGREKLFF
TRBV15,.,TRBJ1-5,.,TGTGCCACCAGCAGTGTCGGACAGCCTACGAATCAGCCCCAGCATTTT,CATSSVGQPTNQPQHF
TRBV3-1/TRBV3-2,.,TRBJ1-5,.,TGTGCCAGCAGTCGACTGGATCAGCCCCAGCATTTT,CASSRLDQPQHF
TRBV7-3,.,TRBJ2-1,TRBD2,TGTGCCAGCAGCTTACAAAGCGGGAGGCTTAATGAGCAGTTCTTC,CASSLQSGRLNEQFF
TRBV10-2,.,TRBJ2-5,.,TGCGCCAGCAGTGTTTTACAGGGCAGGGAACAGACCCAGTACTTC,CASSVLQGREQTQYF
TRBV29-1,.,TRBJ1-2,.,TGCAGCGTTGAAGGGGAACAGGGATCCTATGGCTACACCTTC,CSVEGEQGSYGYTF
TRBV7-3,.,TRBJ2-5,.,TGTGCCAGCAGCAGACACGTCCAAGAGACCCAGTACTTC,CASSRHVQETQYF
TRBV19,once,TRBJ1-2,TRBD1,TGTGCCAGTCAAAATACCGGGACAGATATGTATGGCTACACCTTC,CASQNTGTDMYGYTF
TRBV24-1,.,TRBJ2-2,.,TGTGCCACCAGTTATTCAGGGCCCCCGAACACCGGGGAGCTGTTTTTT,CATSYSGPPNTGELFF
TRBV7-2,.,TRBJ1-5,.,TGTGCCAGCAGCTTAGACAGCCAGCCCCAGCATTTT,CASSLDSQPQHF
TRBV5-6,.,TRBJ1-4,TRBD1,TGTGCCAGCAGCTCAGTAAAGACAGGGGCTAATGAAAAACTGTTTTTT,CASSSVKTGANEKLFF
TRBV18,once,TRBJ2-5,TRBD2,TGTGCCAGCTCAAGGACTAGCGCGCAAGAGACCCAGTACTTC,CASSRTSAQETQYF
TRBV19,.,TRBJ2-1,TRBD2,TGTGCCAGTACCGGACTAGTGAATGAGCAGTTCTTC,CASTGLVNEQFF
TRBV7-2,.,TRBJ2-5,.,TGTGCCAGCAGCGTACTTGGGTTGCGGGAGACCCAGTACTTC,CASSVLGLRETQYF
TRBV7-8,.,TRBJ2-3,TRBD2,TGTGCCAGCAGCTACCTCGGGGGGTTTAACACAGATACGCAGTATTTT,CASSYLGGFNTDTQYF